This T cell receptor (beta chain) was recovered during a study of shared clonotypes between healthy human individuals (dated by TCRdb to the early 2020s). About the study as a whole: The cohort comprised a couple of women and a few men aged 18 to 49 years. Different laboratories and diverse techniques were used to prepare libraries and sequence TCR repertoires, to increase sequencing depth and limit assay-specific biases. Each donor's leukapheresis produced roughly between roughly 0.85 and 10 billion PBMCs. To estimate repertoire size and how much clonotypes are shared between individuals, the study performed deep sequencing of blood TCR repertoires from roughly five healthy adults. For each donor, CD4 naive and CD4 memory were each run on three plates, CD8 naive on two plates, and CD8 memory on one plate. The investigation overall reported the following: Pairwise subsampling led to the expectation that sequencing depth would affect the degree of clonotype sharing among donors. Rarefaction of sorted-subset datasets indicated incomplete sequencing despite the large sequencing depth. When a handful of donors were compared, the shared fraction of clonotypes was around 5% for naive CD4, 3.5% for naive CD8, more than 2% for memory CD4, and 0.4% for memory CD8. Compared with non-shared clonotypes, clonotypes shared by all four sorted-subset donors had higher generation probabilities. Sampling was restricted to blood, and TCR repertoires in tissue are likely to differ from TCR repertoires in blood. The small number of donors limited the genetic and exposure-history diversity represented. Estimated clonotype richness was generally larger for naive than for memory subsets.

The junction shows trimming of 5 bases on V and 8 bases on J, and the gene matches do not reach 9 bases of it. Spanning cysteine to phenylalanine, the CDR3 consists of 15 amino acids. Just CDR3 DNA is preserved here, 45 bases in frame from base 1. The germline V gene provides CDR1 MGHDK and CDR2 SYGVNS. Using the deep immunoSEQ assay, TCR CDR3 regions were amplified from genomic DNA by multiplex PCR. For each cell subset, the extracted genomic DNA was distributed evenly across all wells of several immunoSEQ 96-well plates, and each plate served as one replicate. For sorted subsets, 150 to 250 ng of genomic DNA, equivalent to roughly 30,000 T cell genomes, went into each replicate PCR. Purified libraries were measured with a Qubit 3.0 fluorometer, size-checked on a Bioanalyzer 2100, and measured again with the KAPA Library Quantification kit. Every immunoSEQ 96-well plate was sequenced on a dedicated single-read 150-cycle Illumina NextSeq 550 flow cell. As for the original processing: The immunoSEQ output contained only junctional sequences without quality scores, so filtering could not match that applied to full-length reads. To assign V/J genes and CDR3, sequences were annotated against IMGT germline references using PyIR, a Python wrapper for IgBLAST v1.9. Reads were filtered out if the reads had weak V/J assignments (E-value above 1e-6), no CDR3, stop codons, out-of-frame junctions, or ambiguous translated residues. V3J clonotypes were defined as sequences sharing an identical inferred V gene, J gene, and CDR3 amino acid sequence. The percentage overlap between two repertoires was calculated by dividing the number of shared unique clonotypes by the size of the smaller repertoire. Three approaches were used to assess repertoire richness: RTK rarefaction, the Chao1 estimator, and Recon v2.1 estimates of unobserved clonotypes. OLGA was used to compute generation probabilities for all TCRbeta clonotypes that the gDNA method yielded from a few donors. The table comes from immuneACCESS by way of TCRdb, which keeps in-frame sequences with V and J called. Part of the clones is missing from these tables; in studies checked, under half for an unresolved V gene and the rest for unknown reasons. V, J and clone size derive from that table, while D and trimming were established from the DNA sequence. The sample profile shows 600,000 to 750,000 clones; about two thirds of them were found once. The ten most abundant clones make up less than 2% of the sample.

Healthy HIV-negative adults with no recently reported acute infections or vaccinations were included as donors. Only Caucasian adults living in Nashville, Tennessee, USA were represented among the donors. CD4+ T cells were enriched by magnetic negative selection; naive cells were then positively selected on CD45RA, and the negative fraction formed the memory subset. Blood was obtained by leukapheresis, after which PBMCs were separated by Ficoll-Histopaque density gradient centrifugation and cryopreserved in liquid nitrogen vapor phase. Analytical flow cytometry was used to check the purity and quantity of every magnetically sorted T cell population. Genomic DNA was isolated from each sorted fraction and quantified by UV absorbance on a Nanodrop 2000c. As regards this clone: Its antigen specificity is not known. No quality values exist for individual bases; no much larger clone is one base distant.

The rearrangement joined TRBV25-1 to TRBJ2-1; 10 bases in between match TRBD1. The sample was memory CD4+ T cells sorted from blood. Taken with the paper, the label for cell subset or site translates to: CD45RA-negative fraction. The receptor was isolated from a woman under 40 in good health. This receptor has the CDR3 CASSPGTGDFDEQFF. The nucleotide sequence reads TGTGCCAGCAGTCCCGGGACAGGGGATTTCGATGAGCAGTTCTTC.